The 30 T cell receptor beta chains in this list originate from one sample, sequenced in a study of T cell responses to AZD1222 COVID-19 vaccine. Assay: immunoSEQ multiplex PCR; the TCRdb copy retains only in-frame clones and omits some. The sample yields about 140,000 clones, 85% to 90% seen once. The starting material was peripheral blood, obtained on day 0 of AZD1222 vaccination. These receptors were taken from an adult in good health.

The CDR3 loop reads CASGLVRQGCGTCTDTQYF. The CDR3 DNA reads TGTGCTAGTGGTTTGGTAAGACAGGGTTGCGGGACATGCACAGATACGCAGTATTTT. This chain links TRBV12-5 with TRBJ2-3, with D perhaps matching TRBD1 (7 bases). Trimming stripped 0 bases from V and 1 base from J, with 20 bases between. In germline, CDR1 is LGHNT, CDR2 FRNRAP. The CDR3 sequence is 19 residues long.

The chain carries TRBV19 and TRBJ1-5; a weak D match, TRBD1 (5 bases). CDR3 size: 19 residues. V was pared by 2 bases and J by 4 bases, with 24 bases between. Germline CDR1 is LNHDA and CDR2 is SQIVND (reference sequence). CDR3 region: CASSISTATYQGNNQPQHF. The CDR3 DNA is TGTGCCAGTAGTATATCGACAGCTACCTACCAAGGGAATAATCAGCCCCAGCATTTT.

V usage is TRBV3-1 (or the pseudogene TRBV3-2) and J usage is TRBJ1-6; D not certain. This CDR3 comprises 11 residues. CDR1 is LGHDT, CDR2 YNNKEL, per germline (reference sequence). V dropped 11 bases and J dropped 15 bases, with 17 bases sitting between them. For the CDR3, the DNA is TGTGCCCGACCGATAATTCCGGACCTCCACTTT. Amino acid sequence: CARPIIPDLHF.

Remarks on this clone: Other nucleotide sequences from this sample produce the same CDR3. V is TRBV6-5 and J is TRBJ1-1, with no clear D. Trimming took off 0 bases at V and 1 base at J, with 3 bases between the two ends. Per germline, CDR1 MNHEY and CDR2 SVGAGI. The CDR3 length is 13 residues. The CDR3 loop is CASSYSRNTEAFF. CDR3 sequence (DNA): TGTGCCAGCAGTTACTCTCGGAACACTGAAGCTTTCTTT.

This clone occurred a few times. CDR3 loop: CASSQEARAGSRLNEQFF. DNA of the CDR3: TGCGCCAGCAGCCAAGAGGCGAGGGCCGGGAGCCGACTCAATGAGCAGTTCTTC. The gene calls are TRBV4-3 and TRBJ2-1; weak D call: TRBD2 (6 bases). The CDR3 extends over 18 amino acids. Per germline, CDR1 LGHNA and CDR2 YSLEER. Trimming cost V 0 bases and J 6 bases, with 21 bases left between them.

J is TRBJ2-2 and V is TRBV9; possible D gene TRBD1, 6 bases. CDR1 is SGDLS and CDR2 is YYNGEE in the germline V gene. The V gene lost 3 bases and the J gene lost 4 bases, with 16 bases spanning the gap. The CDR3 contains 16 residues. CDR3 nucleotide sequence: TGTGCCAGCAGCGCCACACAGGGTTCGGGCACCGGGGAGCTGTTTTTT. This translates into CASSATQGSGTGELFF.

V usage is TRBV4-2 and J usage is TRBJ2-5, with a possible D match to TRBD2 (6 bases). The CDR3 runs to 16 residues. CDR1 is LGHNA and CDR2 is YNFKEQ in the germline V gene. V was cut by 0 bases and J by 2 bases, with 13 bases left in between. The CDR3 DNA is TGTGCCAGCAGCCAAGATATGGGGGGTCAACAAGAGACCCAGTACTTC. Amino acid sequence: CASSQDMGGQQETQYF.

The chain is built from TRBV5-5 and TRBJ2-3, with a tentative D call TRBD2 (5 bases). Trimming stripped 2 bases from V and 1 base from J, with 17 bases between. Germline V gene data show CDR1 as SGHKS and CDR2 as YYEKEE (reference sequence). The CDR3 runs to 17 residues. The DNA for the CDR3 is TGTGCCAGCAGCTTTGTCGTTCACGGGATTGGCACAGATACGCAGTATTTT. Translation gives CASSFVVHGIGTDTQYF.

This clone was recorded once. The CDR3 bases are TGTGCCAGCAGTTTAGACAGGGGAGGTAACTATGGCTACACCTTC. Translated: CASSLDRGGNYGYTF. The genes are TRBV2 and TRBJ1-2; 8 bases match TRBD1. V lost 5 bases and J lost 1; bases outside the gene matches: 6. The CDR3 runs to 15 residues. The germline V gene has CDR1 SNHLY and CDR2 FYNNEI.

This chain connects TRBV6-6 to TRBJ1-2, with D possibly matching TRBD1 (6 bases). The CDR3 contains 13 residues. V was trimmed by 5 bases and J by 3 bases, leaving 10 bases between them. From germline, CDR1 is MNHNY and CDR2 SVGAGI (reference sequence). The chain's CDR3 is CASSPDSDYGYTF. CDR3 nucleotide sequence: TGTGCCAGCAGTCCGGACAGCGACTATGGCTACACCTTC.

The gene calls are TRBV5-8 and TRBJ2-7; 8 bases are shared with TRBD1. V lost 3 bases, J lost 0 bases, and 17 bases stayed unmatched. CDR3 length: 19 residues. Germline lookup yields CDR1 SGHTS and CDR2 YDEGEE. CDR3: CASSCTIIWDRKSSYEQYF. DNA for the CDR3: TGTGCCAGCAGCTGTACAATCATCTGGGACAGGAAGAGCTCCTACGAGCAGTACTTC.

The rearrangement links TRBV6-1 to TRBJ1-5; TRBD1 is a possible D gene (6 bases). Between the trimmed V and J ends, which lost 0 bases and 9 bases, there was a span of 24 bases. The CDR3 is 18 amino acids. Germline V gene lookup returns CDR1 MNHNS and CDR2 SASEGT. CDR3 amino acids: CASSEANTGILFGRPQHF. The CDR3 bases are TGTGCCAGCAGTGAAGCGAATACAGGGATCTTATTTGGGAGGCCCCAGCATTTT.

This chain uses TRBV9 with TRBJ1-6, with 10 nucleotides matching TRBD1. The CDR3 sequence is 14 residues long. V dropped 4 bases and J dropped 15; count of bases not matched to a gene: 10. Looked up from germline, CDR1 is SGDLS and CDR2 is YYNGEE. CDR3 DNA sequence: TGTGCCAGCAGCCTAGAGGGACAGGGGAAGCACCTCCACTTT. This gives the protein CASSLEGQGKHLHF.

This clone was observed a few times. Here the CDR3 reads CASSTQGFLKGRTYGYTF. The CDR3 coding sequence is TGTGCCAGCAGCACGCAGGGGTTCCTAAAGGGGAGGACCTATGGCTACACCTTC. V and J are TRBV5-6 and TRBJ1-2; D is possibly TRBD1 (6 bases). Trimming took off 4 bases at V and 4 bases at J, with 26 bases between the two ends. In germline, CDR1 is SGHDT, CDR2 YYEEEE. The CDR3 spans 18 residues.

The chain is built from TRBV19 and TRBJ1-3; the match to TRBD1 covers 8 bases. The CDR3 sequence is 16 residues long. The germline CDR1 and CDR2 sequences are LNHDA and SQIVND (reference sequence). The trim removed 4 bases at V and 2 bases at J, leaving 7 bases unmatched. The CDR3 DNA is TGTGCCAGTAGTACCAGGACAGGGTTCGCTGGAAACACCATATATTTT. Translation gives CASSTRTGFAGNTIYF. The variable domain in full, completed from reference TRBV19 and TRBJ1-3, reads DGGITQSPKYLFRKEGQNVTLSCEQNLNHDAMYWYRQDPGQGLRLIYYSQIVNDFQKGDIAEGYSVSREKKESFPLTVTSAQKNPTAFYLCASSTRTGFAGNTIYFGEGSWLTVV.

The V and J genes are TRBV7-2 and TRBJ2-1; TRBD2 agrees at 9 bases. The CDR3 has 16 amino acids. Trimming took 3 bases from V and 2 from J; bases not matched to a gene: 5. Per the germline V gene, CDR1 is SGHTA and CDR2 is FQGNSA. The DNA of the CDR3 is TGTGCCAGCAGCTTGGCTGGCGGGGGGGCCTACAATGAGCAGTTCTTC. Its translation is CASSLAGGGAYNEQFF.

V is TRBV9 and J is TRBJ2-2; D gene unclear. The CDR3 consists of 14 residues. Germline CDR1 SGDLS, CDR2 YYNGEE. V was pared by 5 bases and J by 0 bases, with 8 bases between. Written as DNA, the CDR3 is TGTGCCAGCAGTGCAGCTCCGAACACCGGGGAGCTGTTTTTT. Translation: CASSAAPNTGELFF. Full variable domain (remainder filled in from reference TRBV9 and TRBJ2-2): DSGVTQTPKHLITATGQRVTLRCSPRSGDLSVYWYQQSLDQGLQFLIQYYNGEERAKGNILERFSAQQFPDLHSELNLSSLELGDSALYFCASSAAPNTGELFFGEGSRLTVL.

The count of this clone is one. The chain couples TRBV30 to TRBJ1-1, with D hard to call. V shed 3 bases and J shed 1 base, with 12 bases lying between them. The CDR3 spans 14 residues. Germline V CDR1 and CDR2: GTSNPN, SVGIG (reference sequence). The CDR3 spells CAWSRLPGNTEAFF. The CDR3 bases are TGTGCCTGGAGCCGCCTTCCGGGGAACACTGAAGCTTTCTTT.

The chain carries TRBV9 and TRBJ2-3; 9 bases agree with TRBD2. CDR1 and CDR2 from the germline V gene are SGDLS and YYNGEE. V trimming: 3 bases; J trimming: 5 bases; junction bases outside the gene matches: 4. This CDR3 is built from 14 residues. The CDR3 reads CASSGGGAGDTQYF. The CDR3 region has the DNA TGTGCCAGCAGCGGCGGGGGGGCCGGAGATACGCAGTATTTT.

The V gene is TRBV9, the J gene TRBJ1-1; D is unresolved. CDR1 and CDR2 from the germline V gene are SGDLS and YYNGEE. V shed 1 base and J shed 3 bases, with 13 bases lying between them. The CDR3 totals 15 residues. The CDR3 bases are TGTGCCAGCAGCGTATACATCCCGGGCCACACTGAAGCTTTCTTT. Protein: CASSVYIPGHTEAFF.

The chain recombines TRBV28 with TRBJ1-1, with 10 bases lining up with TRBD1. The CDR3 is 13 residues long. Per the germline V gene, CDR1 is MDHEN and CDR2 is SYDVKM. Germline trimming cut 5 bases from V and 11 bases from J; bases unmatched to any gene: 8. CDR3 in amino acids: CASSPPGQGWAFF. For the CDR3, the DNA is TGTGCCAGCAGTCCTCCGGGACAGGGGTGGGCTTTCTTT.

This clone was counted a few times. The V call is TRBV27, the J call TRBJ2-2; 12 bases are shared with TRBD2. Looked up from germline, CDR1 is MNHEY and CDR2 is SMNVEV (reference sequence). V lost 5 bases to trimming and J lost 7 bases; unmatched junction nucleotides: 11. The length of the CDR3 is 17 residues. CDR3 residues: CASSPPPLAGGLGELFF. CDR3 coding DNA: TGTGCCAGCAGTCCCCCGCCCCTAGCGGGGGGGCTCGGGGAGCTGTTTTTT.

The V call is TRBV2, the J call TRBJ2-7; 9 bases map to TRBD2. The trim removed 1 base at V and 5 bases at J, leaving 9 bases unmatched. The CDR3 has 16 amino acids. CDR1 is SNHLY and CDR2 is FYNNEI in the germline V gene. Here the CDR3 reads CASSEEGSGGQNEQYF. The CDR3 nucleotides read TGTGCCAGCAGTGAAGAAGGCAGCGGGGGGCAAAACGAGCAGTACTTC.

The chain carries TRBV12-2 and TRBJ1-2. TRBV12-2 is labeled a pseudogene. The CDR3 is 16 residues long. The CDR3 loop is CASRLPPPRGGYGYTF. DNA of the CDR3: TGTGCAAGTCGCTTACCTCCCCCCCGGGGAGGCTATGGCTACACCTTC.

The chain combines TRBV6-5 with TRBJ1-5; 10 bases map to TRBD1. CDR3 length: 15 residues. The germline V gene encodes CDR1 MNHEY and CDR2 SVGAGI. The ends lost 9 bases at V and 7 bases at J; junction bases unmatched: 12. For the CDR3, the DNA is TGTGCCAGTTTCCGGGACAGGGGCAAAGGACAGCCCCAGCATTTT. It is translated as CASFRDRGKGQPQHF.

The gene calls are TRBV9 and TRBJ1-2; the D gene is possibly TRBD1 (6 bases). V shed 3 bases and J shed 3 bases, with 9 bases lying between them. CDR1 is SGDLS, CDR2 YYNGEE, per germline. CDR3 length: 13 residues. In DNA form, the CDR3 reads TGTGCCAGCAGCGCCCAGGGGTACTATGGCTACACCTTC. Residues: CASSAQGYYGYTF.

This clone was seen only a few times. The CDR3 nucleotides are TGTGCCAGCAGCCCAGTCCCGGGGGGTACCGGGGAGCTGTTTTTT. Its translation: CASSPVPGGTGELFF. The chain links TRBV7-3 to TRBJ2-2; TRBD2 aligns across 7 bases. The junction had 8 bases not matched to a gene; V was cut back by 5 bases and J by 5 bases. In germline, CDR1 is SGHTA, CDR2 FQGTGA. This CDR3 region has 15 residues.

This sequence joins TRBV11-2 and TRBJ2-3; tentatively, D is TRBD2 (5 bases). Germline assignment: CDR1 SGHAT and CDR2 FQNNGV. V lost 3 bases and J 0 bases, leaving 10 bases between the germline ends. This CDR3 region has 15 residues. The CDR3: CASSFTRSSTDTQYF. The CDR3, as DNA: TGTGCCAGCAGCTTCACTAGGAGCAGCACAGATACGCAGTATTTT.

The chain recombines TRBV4-2 with TRBJ1-1, with D uncertain. The CDR3 covers 17 residues. Germline V gives CDR1 LGHNA, CDR2 YNFKEQ. Between the trimmed V and J ends, which lost 1 base and 0 bases, there was a span of 15 bases. The CDR3 nucleotides read TGTGCCAGCAGCCAAGGTCTGAATGGACGGATGAACACTGAAGCTTTCTTT. Translating gives CASSQGLNGRMNTEAFF.

V is TRBV6-6 and J is TRBJ2-7, with D possibly TRBD2 on 6 matching bases. This CDR3 spans 14 amino acids. From germline, CDR1 is MNHNY and CDR2 SVGAGI (reference sequence). V gave up 6 bases and J gave up 0 bases, with 12 bases separating them. The CDR3 reads CASRRLEFSYEQYF. Here the CDR3 DNA reads TGTGCCAGCAGGCGACTAGAGTTCTCCTACGAGCAGTACTTC.